The 25 T cell receptor beta chains reported below all come from one sample, sequenced in a study of T cell repertoires in ileal Crohn's disease. The table came from immunoSEQ multiplex PCR; TCRdb's copy has only in-frame clones and leaves some out. The table shows roughly 60,000 clones, with 85% to 90% occurring only once. The time point is: neoterminal ileum biopsy at postoperative endoscopy, about 6 months after surgery. Sequencing was carried out using ileal tissue. The receptors originated from an adult with Crohn's disease.

This chain joins TRBV5-6 and TRBJ2-7, with D tentatively TRBD1 (6 bases). The germline V and J ends were trimmed by 3 bases and 8 bases, with 15 bases remaining between them. This CDR3 has 13 residues. CDR1 is SGHDT and CDR2 is YYEEEE in the germline V gene. In DNA, the CDR3 is TGTGCCAGCAGCTCCGGACCCCAGGGGCAGCAGTACGTC. Its protein product is CASSSGPQGQQYV.

A single count supports this clone. The chain joins TRBV6-5 to TRBJ2-1, with a possible D match to TRBD2 (6 bases). V lost 6 bases and J lost 6, with 9 bases in between. Per germline, CDR1 MNHEY and CDR2 SVGAGI. The CDR3 spans 12 residues. CDR3 in amino acids: CASSRTINEQFF. Here the CDR3 DNA reads TGTGCCAGCAGCAGGACTATCAATGAGCAGTTCTTC.

The J gene is TRBJ1-1, the V gene TRBV5-6, with 7 nucleotides matching TRBD1. Trimming at V came to 2 bases and at J to 3 bases, leaving 1 base not matched to a gene. From germline, CDR1 is SGHDT and CDR2 YYEEEE. The CDR3 extends over 13 amino acids. DNA for the CDR3: TGTGCCAGCAGCTTAGGGACAGACACTGAAGCTTTCTTT. The encoded protein is CASSLGTDTEAFF.

J is TRBJ2-2 and V is TRBV4-1, with D possibly TRBD1 on 6 matching bases. This CDR3 has 15 amino acids. With 1 base removed from V and 6 bases from J, the gap between germline ends came to 12 bases. Germline loops: CDR1 MGHRA, CDR2 YSYEKL. The CDR3 DNA sequence: TGCGCCAGCAGCCAAGGGGGCTCAGGGGCCGGGGAGCTGTTTTTT. This codes for CASSQGGSGAGELFF.

The J gene is TRBJ1-5, the V gene TRBV6-5; D gene ambiguous. The V and J ends lost 2 bases and 6 bases respectively, with 8 bases between them. The CDR3 has 13 residues. Germline V gene sequence: CDR1 MNHEY, CDR2 SVGAGI. CDR3 sequence reads: CASSYGEGQPQHF. The CDR3 DNA reads TGTGCCAGCAGTTACGGCGAGGGTCAGCCCCAGCATTTT.

The chain carries TRBV4-1 and TRBJ2-7; 9 bases match TRBD2. Germline CDR1 and CDR2: MGHRA and YSYEKL. This CDR3 is built from 16 residues. The J segment lost 5 bases and the V segment lost 0 bases, leaving 8 bases of the junction unmatched. In DNA, the CDR3 is TGCGCCAGCAGCCAAGAGCCGCGGGGGGGAAGAAACGAGCAGTACTTC. This codes for CASSQEPRGGRNEQYF.

The V and J genes are TRBV19 and TRBJ1-1; TRBD1 might be the D (5 bases). Germline CDR1 reads LNHDA; CDR2 reads SQIVND (reference sequence). The CDR3 sequence is 12 residues long. The V and J ends lost 5 bases and 7 bases respectively, with 11 bases between them. CDR3: CASSPGVFEAFF. CDR3 coding DNA: TGTGCCAGTAGTCCGGGGGTGTTTGAAGCTTTCTTT.

This chain joins TRBV10-3 and TRBJ1-2; D is uncertain. V was clipped by 9 bases and J by 0 bases, with 8 bases between them. CDR1 is ENHRY and CDR2 is SYGVKD in the germline V gene. This CDR3 comprises 12 residues. The CDR3 here is CAIQYPNYGYTF. CDR3 sequence (DNA): TGTGCCATACAATACCCTAACTATGGCTACACCTTC.

This clone was detected once. The chain links TRBV27 to TRBJ2-1; 10 bases are a match to TRBD2. The CDR3 extends over 17 amino acids. Germline CDR1 is MNHEY and CDR2 is SMNVEV (reference sequence). J gave up 4 bases and V 4 bases, and 10 bases lay outside the gene matches. CDR3 in DNA: TGTGCCAGCAGTTCCCCACCGGGACTAGCGCGTTACAATGAGCAGTTCTTC. This gives the protein CASSSPPGLARYNEQFF.

This chain uses TRBV19 with TRBJ1-5; 7 bases fit TRBD1. This CDR3 comprises 14 residues. Germline V gene data show CDR1 as LNHDA and CDR2 as SQIVND (reference sequence). J was trimmed by 0 bases and V by 6 bases; bases with no gene match: 2. The CDR3: CASSDRDSNQPQHF. The CDR3 nucleotides read TGTGCCAGTAGCGACAGGGATAGCAATCAGCCCCAGCATTTT.

This chain links TRBV28 with TRBJ1-5; 7 bases agree with TRBD1. Germline V gene lookup returns CDR1 MDHEN and CDR2 SYDVKM. The CDR3 has 17 residues. The ends lost 5 bases at V and 5 bases at J; junction bases unmatched: 15. The CDR3 DNA reads as TGTGCCAGCAGTGCATCGACGGCCACAGGGGCCTATCAGCCCCAGCATTTT. The encoded protein is CASSASTATGAYQPQHF.

The J gene is TRBJ1-1, the V gene TRBV9, with TRBD1 as a possible D gene (5 bases). The ends were cut back, 0 bases at V and 8 bases at J, with 14 bases in the middle. The germline V gene has CDR1 SGDLS and CDR2 YYNGEE. The CDR3 totals 14 residues. CDR3 bases: TGTGCCAGCAGCGTAGGTTTCAGGGCCACAGAAGCTTTCTTT. The encoded protein is CASSVGFRATEAFF.

The chain links TRBV14 to TRBJ2-2; D uncertain. This CDR3 has 15 amino acids. V was clipped by 1 base and J by 0 bases, with 6 bases between them. Germline values: CDR1 SGHDN, CDR2 FVKESK. The CDR3 reads CASSQVRANTGELFF. The DNA for the CDR3 is TGTGCCAGCAGCCAAGTGCGTGCGAACACCGGGGAGCTGTTTTTT.

This clone was seen only once. The rearrangement joins TRBV29-1 to TRBJ2-7, with 7 bases identical to TRBD1. The CDR3 spans 13 residues. J was trimmed by 3 bases and V by 6 bases; bases with no gene match: 8. The germline gives CDR1 SQVTM, CDR2 ANQGSEA. CDR3 sequence reads: CSVRPGQNYEQYF. The CDR3 DNA reads as TGCAGCGTGCGACCGGGACAGAACTACGAGCAGTACTTC.

The chain joins TRBV7-8 to TRBJ1-1; D is undetermined. Looked up from germline, CDR1 is SGHVS and CDR2 is FQNEAQ. This CDR3 has 14 residues. The V gene lost 4 bases and the J gene lost 3 bases, with 12 bases spanning the gap. The CDR3 nucleotides are TGTGCCAGCAGCTCGAGTGGCAGGTACACTGAAGCTTTCTTT. Protein: CASSSSGRYTEAFF. The full variable domain, rest sourced from reference TRBV7-8 and TRBJ1-1, is GAGVSQSPRYKVAKRGQDVALRCDPISGHVSLFWYQQALGQGPEFLTYFQNEAQLDKSGLPSDRFFAERPEGSVSTLKIQRTQQEDSAVYLCASSSSGRYTEAFFGQGTRLTVV.

This chain connects TRBV5-4 to TRBJ1-2; D is perhaps TRBD1 (6 bases). The CDR3 loop spans 17 amino acids. V was clipped by 4 bases and J by 4 bases, with 23 bases between them. Germline loops: CDR1 SGHNT, CDR2 YYREEE (reference sequence). The CDR3 region has the DNA TGTGCCAGCAGCAAGGAGGACAGAGCCCAACCCCTCTATGGCTACACCTTC. Its protein product is CASSKEDRAQPLYGYTF. The entire variable domain, with the rest obtained from reference TRBV5-4 and TRBJ1-2, is as follows: ETGVTQSPTHLIKTRGQQVTLRCSSQSGHNTVSWYQQALGQGPQFIFQYYREEENGRGNFPPRFSGLQFPNYSSELNVNALELDDSALYLCASSKEDRAQPLYGYTFGSGTRLTVV.

In this sample, this clone turned up once. Germline and junction disagree at one end, which may indicate a read error. This chain links TRBV7-7 with TRBJ2-7, with 9 bases that match TRBD1. The CDR3 has 16 amino acids. Germline CDR1 SSHAT, CDR2 FNYEAQ (reference sequence). The CDR3 reads CASSPAFGTGYGEQYF. As DNA, the CDR3 is TGTGCTAGCAGCCCTGCCTTCGGGACAGGGTACGGCGAGCAGTACTTC.

This chain uses TRBV27 with TRBJ1-2; D not certain. The CDR3 is 14 amino acids. Trimming pared 2 bases from V and 4 bases from J, leaving 11 bases between. Germline-derived CDR1 and CDR2 are MNHEY and SMNVEV (reference sequence). The DNA of the CDR3 is TGTGCCAGCAGTTTAGCCCAGTCCTCCTATGGCTACACCTTC. Protein product: CASSLAQSSYGYTF.

This chain connects TRBV5-1 to TRBJ2-5, with 7 bases identical to TRBD1. The CDR3 covers 14 residues. The V gene end was trimmed by 1 base and the J gene end by 3 bases; junction bases not matched to a gene: 3. Germline V gene sequence: CDR1 SGHRS, CDR2 YFSETQ. CDR3 bases: TGCGCCAGCAGCTTGCAGGGGGTGAAAGAGACCCAGTACTTC. This encodes CASSLQGVKETQYF.

The rearrangement uses TRBV27 and TRBJ1-5; maybe TRBD1 (5 bases). Trimming shortened V by 8 bases and J by 2 bases, and 10 bases separated the two germline ends. This CDR3 has 13 amino acids. Germline V lookup: CDR1 MNHEY, CDR2 SMNVEV (reference sequence). Here the CDR3 reads CASGSRGNQPQHF. The CDR3, as DNA: TGTGCCAGCGGAAGCAGGGGCAATCAGCCCCAGCATTTT.

The chain couples TRBV5-1 to TRBJ2-5; D perhaps matches TRBD1 (5 bases). This CDR3 region has 15 residues. V was trimmed by 0 bases and J by 5 bases, leaving 14 bases between them. The V gene's germline CDR1 is SGHRS and CDR2 YFSETQ. The CDR3 DNA is TGCGCCAGCAGCTTGGAAGGGGCGCCAAGGGAGACCCAGTACTTC. Amino acid sequence: CASSLEGAPRETQYF.

The chain links TRBV4-2 to TRBJ1-5; TRBD1 matches at 7 bases. CDR1 and CDR2 (germline): LGHNA, YNFKEQ. The J segment lost 4 bases and the V segment lost 0 bases, leaving 3 bases of the junction unmatched. The CDR3 covers 15 residues. DNA of the CDR3: TGTGCCAGCAGCCAAGAACAGGGGCAGAATCAGCCCCAGCATTTT. Translated: CASSQEQGQNQPQHF.

The chain joins TRBV27 to TRBJ1-1; 10 nucleotides match TRBD1. Looked up from germline, CDR1 is MNHEY and CDR2 is SMNVEV (reference sequence). After removal of 6 bases from V and 4 bases from J, the junction contained 2 bases not matched to a gene. The CDR3 covers 13 residues. CDR3 sequence: CASRDRGPTEAFF. The CDR3 bases are TGTGCCAGCAGAGACAGGGGGCCCACTGAAGCTTTCTTT.

This clone was counted a single time. The chain is built from TRBV28 and TRBJ2-7; 7 positions match TRBD2. CDR3 size: 14 residues. The V segment lost 5 bases and the J segment 4 bases; nucleotides outside the gene matches: 8. Per the germline V gene, CDR1 is MDHEN and CDR2 is SYDVKM. The CDR3 region has the DNA TGTGCCAGCAGTCCCCGCGGGGGTCGGTACGAGCAGTACGTC. This gives the protein CASSPRGGRYEQYV.

This rearrangement joins TRBV9 to TRBJ1-4; D uncertain. Germline V gene sequence: CDR1 SGDLS, CDR2 YYNGEE. Deletions cut 2 bases from V and 4 bases from J, with 6 bases between. The CDR3 loop spans 13 amino acids. Here the CDR3 DNA reads TGTGCCAGCAGCGTTGGCCTTAATGAAAAACTGTTTTTT. As protein: CASSVGLNEKLFF.